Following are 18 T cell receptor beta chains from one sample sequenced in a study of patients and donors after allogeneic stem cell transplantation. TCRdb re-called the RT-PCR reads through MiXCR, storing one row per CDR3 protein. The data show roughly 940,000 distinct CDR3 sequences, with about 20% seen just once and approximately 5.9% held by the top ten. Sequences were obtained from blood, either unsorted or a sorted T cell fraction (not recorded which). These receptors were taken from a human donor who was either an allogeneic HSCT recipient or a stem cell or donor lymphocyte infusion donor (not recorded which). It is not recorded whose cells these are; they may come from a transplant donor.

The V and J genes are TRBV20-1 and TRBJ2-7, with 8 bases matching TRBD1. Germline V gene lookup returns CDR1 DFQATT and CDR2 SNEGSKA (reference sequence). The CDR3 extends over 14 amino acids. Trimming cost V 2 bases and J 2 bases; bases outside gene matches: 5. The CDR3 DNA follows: TGCAGTGCTAGACTGACAGGGGCCCCCTACGAGCAGTACTTC. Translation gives CSARLTGAPYEQYF.

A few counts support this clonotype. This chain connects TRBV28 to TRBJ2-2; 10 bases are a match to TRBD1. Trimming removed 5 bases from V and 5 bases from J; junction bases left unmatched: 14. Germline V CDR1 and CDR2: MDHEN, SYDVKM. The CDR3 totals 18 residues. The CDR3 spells CASSLTGTGVTITGELFF. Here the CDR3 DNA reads TGTGCCAGCAGTCTAACCGGGACAGGGGTCACTATTACCGGGGAGCTGTTTTTT.

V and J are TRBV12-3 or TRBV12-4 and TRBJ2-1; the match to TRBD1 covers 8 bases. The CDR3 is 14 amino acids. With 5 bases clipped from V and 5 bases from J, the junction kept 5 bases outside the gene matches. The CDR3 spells CASSPPQGDNEQFF. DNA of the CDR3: TGTGCCAGCAGTCCCCCACAGGGGGACAATGAGCAGTTCTTC.

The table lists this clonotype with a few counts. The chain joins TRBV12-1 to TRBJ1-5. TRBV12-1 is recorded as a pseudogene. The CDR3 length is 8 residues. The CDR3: CASSPQHF. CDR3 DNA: TGTGCCAGCAGCCCCCAGCATTTT.

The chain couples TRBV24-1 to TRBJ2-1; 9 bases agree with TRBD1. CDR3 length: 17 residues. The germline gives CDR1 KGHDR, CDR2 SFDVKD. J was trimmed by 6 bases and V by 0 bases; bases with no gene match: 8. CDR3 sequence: CATSDLGSGTGFNEQFF. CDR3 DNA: TGTGCCACCAGTGATTTGGGATCGGGGACAGGGTTCAATGAGCAGTTCTTC.

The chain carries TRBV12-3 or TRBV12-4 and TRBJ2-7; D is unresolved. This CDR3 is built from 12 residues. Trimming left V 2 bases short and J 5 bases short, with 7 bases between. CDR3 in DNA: TGTGCCAGCAGTTTAAATGGGCACGAGCAGTACTTC. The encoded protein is CASSLNGHEQYF.

In nucleotides, the CDR3 is TGTGCCAGCAGAAAGCTAGCGTCGAGCTCCTACGAGCAGTACTTC. This codes for CASRKLASSSYEQYF. The V gene is TRBV6-1, the J gene TRBJ2-7; TRBD2 might be the D (6 bases). Germline V lookup: CDR1 MNHNS, CDR2 SASEGT. CDR3 length equals 15 residues. With 6 bases removed from V and 0 bases from J, the gap between germline ends came to 15 bases.

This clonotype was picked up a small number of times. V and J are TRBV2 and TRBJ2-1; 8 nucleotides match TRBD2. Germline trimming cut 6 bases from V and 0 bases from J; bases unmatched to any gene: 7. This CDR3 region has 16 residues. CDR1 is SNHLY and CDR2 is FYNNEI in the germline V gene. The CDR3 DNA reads TGTGCCAGCAGCAGCGGGGGCCGGGGCTCCTACAATGAGCAGTTCTTC. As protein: CASSSGGRGSYNEQFF. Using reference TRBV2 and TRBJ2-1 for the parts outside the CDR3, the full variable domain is EPEVTQTPSHQVTQMGQEVILRCVPISNHLYFYWYRQILGQKVEFLVSFYNNEISEKSEIFDDQFSVERPDGSNFTLKIRSTKLEDSAMYFCASSSGGRGSYNEQFFGPGTRLTVL.

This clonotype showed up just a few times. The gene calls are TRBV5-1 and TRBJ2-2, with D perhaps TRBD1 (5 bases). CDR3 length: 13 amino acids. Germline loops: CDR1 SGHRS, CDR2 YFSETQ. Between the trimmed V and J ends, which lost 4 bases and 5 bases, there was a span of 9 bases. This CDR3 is CASSPDITGELFF. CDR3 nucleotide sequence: TGCGCCAGCAGCCCGGACATTACCGGGGAGCTGTTTTTT.

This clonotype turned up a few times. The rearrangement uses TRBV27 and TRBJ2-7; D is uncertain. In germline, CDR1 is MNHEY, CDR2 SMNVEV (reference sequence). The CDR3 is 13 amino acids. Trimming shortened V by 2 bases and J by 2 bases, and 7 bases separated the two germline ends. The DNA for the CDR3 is TGTGCCAGCAGTTTAAGCCCGCCCTACGAGCAGTACTTC. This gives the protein CASSLSPPYEQYF.

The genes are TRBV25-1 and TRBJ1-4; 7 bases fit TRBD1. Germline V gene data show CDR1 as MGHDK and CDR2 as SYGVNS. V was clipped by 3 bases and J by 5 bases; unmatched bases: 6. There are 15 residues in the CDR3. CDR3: CASSDTGAGNEKLFF. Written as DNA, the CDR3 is TGTGCCAGCAGTGATACAGGGGCAGGAAATGAAAAACTGTTTTTT.

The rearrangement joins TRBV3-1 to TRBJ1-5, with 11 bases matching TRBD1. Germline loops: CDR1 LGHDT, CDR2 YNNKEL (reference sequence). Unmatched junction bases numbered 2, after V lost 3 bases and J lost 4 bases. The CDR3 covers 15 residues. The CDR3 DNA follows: TGTGCCAGCAGCCACGGGACAGGGGGTAATCAGCCCCAGCATTTT. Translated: CASSHGTGGNQPQHF.

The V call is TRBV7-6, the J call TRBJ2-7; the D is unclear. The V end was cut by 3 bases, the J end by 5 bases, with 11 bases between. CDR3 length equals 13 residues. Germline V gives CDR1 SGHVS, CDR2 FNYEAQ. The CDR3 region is CASSFSPRDEQYF. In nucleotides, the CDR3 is TGTGCCAGCAGCTTTTCCCCACGCGACGAGCAGTACTTC. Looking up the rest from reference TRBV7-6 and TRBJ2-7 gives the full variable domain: GAGVSQSPRYKVTKRGQDVALRCDPISGHVSLYWYRQALGQGPEFLTYFNYEAQQDKSGLPNDRFSAERPEGSISTLTIQRTEQRDSAMYRCASSFSPRDEQYFGPGTRLTVT.

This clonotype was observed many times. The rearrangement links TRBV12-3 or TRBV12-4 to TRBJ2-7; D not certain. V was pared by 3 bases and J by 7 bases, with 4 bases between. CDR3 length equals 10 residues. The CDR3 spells CASSFREQYF. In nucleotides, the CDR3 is TGTGCCAGCAGTTTCAGGGAGCAGTACTTC.

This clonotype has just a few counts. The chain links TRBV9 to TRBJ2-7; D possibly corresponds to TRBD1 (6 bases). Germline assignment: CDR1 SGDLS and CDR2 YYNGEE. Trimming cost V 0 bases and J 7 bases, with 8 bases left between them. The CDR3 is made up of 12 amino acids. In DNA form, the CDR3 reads TGTGCCAGCAGCGTAGCCACAGGGGAGCAGTACTTC. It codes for CASSVATGEQYF. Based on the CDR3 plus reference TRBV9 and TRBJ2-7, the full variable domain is DSGVTQTPKHLITATGQRVTLRCSPRSGDLSVYWYQQSLDQGLQFLIQYYNGEERAKGNILERFSAQQFPDLHSELNLSSLELGDSALYFCASSVATGEQYFGPGTRLTVT.

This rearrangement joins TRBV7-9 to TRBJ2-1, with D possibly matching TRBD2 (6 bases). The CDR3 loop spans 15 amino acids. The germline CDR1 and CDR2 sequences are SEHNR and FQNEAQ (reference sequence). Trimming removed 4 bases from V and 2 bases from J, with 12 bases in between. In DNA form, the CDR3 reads TGTGCCAGCAGCTATCCCGGGAGTACCTACAATGAGCAGTTCTTC. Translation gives CASSYPGSTYNEQFF.

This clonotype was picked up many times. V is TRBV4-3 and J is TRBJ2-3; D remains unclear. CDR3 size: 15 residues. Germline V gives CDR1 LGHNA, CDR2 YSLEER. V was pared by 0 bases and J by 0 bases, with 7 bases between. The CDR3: CASSQEGVSTDTQYF. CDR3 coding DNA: TGCGCCAGCAGCCAAGAAGGCGTTAGCACAGATACGCAGTATTTT.

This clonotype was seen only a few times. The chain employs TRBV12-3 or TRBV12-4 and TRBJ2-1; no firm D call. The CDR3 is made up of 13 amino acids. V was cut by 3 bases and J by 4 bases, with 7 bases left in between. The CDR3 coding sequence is TGTGCCAGCAGTTTCAGGCGGTACAATGAGCAGTTCTTC. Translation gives CASSFRRYNEQFF.